A single sample gave rise to the 2 T cell receptor beta chains below, sequenced in a study of sequential checkpoint blockade in melanoma. Assay: immunoSEQ multiplex PCR; the TCRdb copy retains only in-frame clones and omits some. The data contain about 3,500 clones, about half of them seen just once; the ten biggest clones take up less than 45%. Stated treatment: randomized to nivolumab then ipilimumab (arm A) or the reverse (arm B). The sequences come from CD8+ T cells sorted from blood (inferred from file names), collected from a patient given nivolumab and ipilimumab in sequence. These receptors were taken from a human donor with melanoma.

The chain employs TRBV12-2 and TRBJ2-5; TRBD1 is the table's D call and was not checked against the DNA. The J call is in doubt because the DNA end fits TRBJ2-7 better. TRBV12-2 is classified as a pseudogene. This CDR3 has 15 amino acids. The CDR3 protein is CASRSVRGLRDEQYF. The CDR3 DNA is TGTGCAAGTCGCTCGGTTAGGGGGCTCAGGGACGAGCAGTACTTC.

The sample holds a few counts of this clone. The chain uses TRBV5-6 and TRBJ2-7; possible D gene TRBD1, 7 bases. Looked up from germline, CDR1 is SGHDT and CDR2 is YYEEEE. Trimming stripped 3 bases from V and 6 bases from J, with 19 bases between. This CDR3 has 15 amino acids. The CDR3, as DNA: TGTGCCAGCAGCTGGGATGCGCGGGACAGTGGCGAGCAGTACTTC. Translated, it gives CASSWDARDSGEQYF.